These T cell receptor beta chains were read from a single sample in a study of identical twins. TCRdb redid the calling of the 5' RACE reads with MiXCR, one entry per CDR3 protein. The sample holds roughly 260,000 distinct CDR3 sequences, approximately 6.8% seen once. Separately, the same data were catalogued under a study of yellow fever vaccine responses in identical twins.

Input material: CD8+ T cells sorted from blood. These receptors came from a woman aged 18 to 35 in good health. Each CDR3 is given with its conserved first and last residue. D genes are given only for firm matches. Expanded clones get a size class; other rows say once, few or many, or leave the size out.

j_call: TRBJ2-1
v_call: TRBV24-1
d_call: NA
clone_size: NA
cdr3_nt: TGTGCCACCAGTGATTGGCGGATTCAGGAGCAGTTCTTC
cdr3_aa: CATSDWRIQEQFF

j_call: TRBJ2-1
v_call: TRBV11-2
d_call: TRBD2
clone_size: NA
cdr3_nt: TGTGCCAGCAGCTCCGTTGAACTAGCGGGCAGGGGTGAGCAGTTCTTC
cdr3_aa: CASSSVELAGRGEQFF

j_call: TRBJ2-4
v_call: TRBV14
d_call: TRBD1
clone_size: NA
cdr3_nt: TGTGCCAGCAGCCCCACCCAGCAGGGGGTAAAAAACATTCAGTACTTC
cdr3_aa: CASSPTQQGVKNIQYF

j_call: TRBJ1-4
v_call: TRBV14
d_call: TRBD1
clone_size: few
cdr3_nt: TGTGCCAGCATTACGACAGGGAGGGATGAAAAACTGTTTTTT
cdr3_aa: CASITTGRDEKLFF

j_call: TRBJ2-3
v_call: TRBV3-1
d_call: NA
clone_size: NA
cdr3_nt: TGTGCCAGCAGCCAAAAGAAGGGTTGGAGTACGCAGTATTTT
cdr3_aa: CASSQKKGWSTQYF

j_call: TRBJ1-4
v_call: TRBV12-3/TRBV12-4
d_call: NA
clone_size: many
cdr3_nt: TGTGCCAGCAGTTTAAGCCCGATGGGGGAGGAAAAACTGTTTTTT
cdr3_aa: CASSLSPMGEEKLFF

j_call: TRBJ2-2
v_call: TRBV20-1
d_call: NA
clone_size: few
cdr3_nt: TGCAGTGCTAGAAGGGAGACCGGGGAGCTGTTTTTT
cdr3_aa: CSARRETGELFF

j_call: TRBJ2-1
v_call: TRBV27
d_call: NA
clone_size: NA
cdr3_nt: TGTGCCAGCAGCCCCGAGGCCAGCTCCTACAATGAGCAGTTCTTC
cdr3_aa: CASSPEASSYNEQFF

j_call: TRBJ1-5
v_call: TRBV3-1
d_call: NA
clone_size: few
cdr3_nt: TGTGCCAGCAGCCAAGCCGATAGGGGTGAGCCCCAGCATTTT
cdr3_aa: CASSQADRGEPQHF

j_call: TRBJ2-3
v_call: TRBV7-6
d_call: NA
clone_size: NA
cdr3_nt: TGTGCCAGCAGCCCCCGGGAACGCTTTACAGATACGCAGTATTTT
cdr3_aa: CASSPRERFTDTQYF

j_call: TRBJ2-2
v_call: TRBV4-1
d_call: NA
clone_size: few
cdr3_nt: TGCGCCAGCAGCCAAGGCGAGATGGTCTCGGGGGAGCTGTTTTTT
cdr3_aa: CASSQGEMVSGELFF

j_call: TRBJ2-7
v_call: TRBV12-5
d_call: NA
clone_size: NA
cdr3_nt: TGTGCTAGTGGTTCCAGGGGTGAGGCCTACGAGCAGTACTTC
cdr3_aa: CASGSRGEAYEQYF

j_call: TRBJ1-1
v_call: TRBV27
d_call: NA
clone_size: NA
cdr3_nt: TGTGCCAGCAGGGCTCCACGGGGGAACACTGAAGCTTTCTTT
cdr3_aa: CASRAPRGNTEAFF

j_call: TRBJ2-2
v_call: TRBV29-1
d_call: NA
clone_size: many
cdr3_nt: TGCAGCGTTGAAGTTAGGGGGAGGGCCGGCGGGGAGCTGTTTTTT
cdr3_aa: CSVEVRGRAGGELFF

j_call: TRBJ2-3
v_call: TRBV2
d_call: TRBD2
clone_size: NA
cdr3_nt: TGTGCCAGCAGTGAAAGTCGACTAGCGGGAGCAGATACGCAGTATTTT
cdr3_aa: CASSESRLAGADTQYF

j_call: TRBJ2-1
v_call: TRBV29-1
d_call: TRBD2
clone_size: many
cdr3_nt: TGCAGCGTCACTCTTCAACTAGCGGGAGCCCTTTCCTACAATGAGCAGTTCTTC
cdr3_aa: CSVTLQLAGALSYNEQFF

j_call: TRBJ1-5
v_call: TRBV20-1
d_call: NA
clone_size: few
cdr3_nt: TGCAGTGCCACGAAGCCGAGCGGGGGCAATCAGCCCCAGCATTTT
cdr3_aa: CSATKPSGGNQPQHF

j_call: TRBJ2-5
v_call: TRBV27
d_call: NA
clone_size: few
cdr3_nt: TGTGCCAGCAGTTTGCGTGGCGGGGATGAACAAGAGACCCAGTACTTC
cdr3_aa: CASSLRGGDEQETQYF

j_call: TRBJ1-5
v_call: TRBV20-1
d_call: NA
clone_size: many
cdr3_nt: TGCAGTGCTAGAGATAATCGCAGACTAGATCAGCCCCAGCATTTT
cdr3_aa: CSARDNRRLDQPQHF

j_call: TRBJ1-1
v_call: TRBV12-3/TRBV12-4
d_call: NA
clone_size: NA
cdr3_nt: TGTGCCAGCATCCTCACCCCCACAGTTAACACTGAAGCTTTCTTT
cdr3_aa: CASILTPTVNTEAFF

j_call: TRBJ2-7
v_call: TRBV27
d_call: NA
clone_size: few
cdr3_nt: TGTGCCAGCAGTTTTTCGGTGGGCGAGCAGTACTTC
cdr3_aa: CASSFSVGEQYF

j_call: TRBJ2-5
v_call: TRBV7-9
d_call: TRBD2
clone_size: few
cdr3_nt: TGTGCCAGCAGCTTCTCTAGCGGACAAGAGACCCAGTACTTC
cdr3_aa: CASSFSSGQETQYF

j_call: TRBJ2-2
v_call: TRBV20-1
d_call: NA
clone_size: many
cdr3_nt: TGCAGTGCTAGAGATAATCCGAGCGGGGAGCTGTTTTTT
cdr3_aa: CSARDNPSGELFF

j_call: TRBJ2-2
v_call: TRBV15
d_call: NA
clone_size: medium-sized
cdr3_nt: TGTGCCACCAGCAGCCCCCTCGGTGGGGACACCGGGGAGCTGTTTTTT
cdr3_aa: CATSSPLGGDTGELFF

j_call: TRBJ2-5
v_call: TRBV2
d_call: NA
clone_size: NA
cdr3_nt: TGTGCCAGCAGTGAGTTTGGACTCCAAGAGACCCAGTACTTC
cdr3_aa: CASSEFGLQETQYF

j_call: TRBJ1-2
v_call: TRBV29-1
d_call: NA
clone_size: many
cdr3_nt: TGCAGCGTTGAAGAGACCGGGTCGACTATCTATGGCTACACCTTC
cdr3_aa: CSVEETGSTIYGYTF

j_call: TRBJ2-1
v_call: TRBV7-9
d_call: NA
clone_size: many
cdr3_nt: TGTGCCAGCAGCTCGAACACCCCCATCAATGAGCAGTTCTTC
cdr3_aa: CASSSNTPINEQFF

j_call: TRBJ2-5
v_call: TRBV20-1
d_call: TRBD2
clone_size: few
cdr3_nt: TGCAGTGCTACGACCGGGACTAGAGTAGAGACCCAGTACTTC
cdr3_aa: CSATTGTRVETQYF

j_call: TRBJ2-7
v_call: TRBV27
d_call: TRBD1
clone_size: many
cdr3_nt: TGTGCCAGCAGCACCGGGACAGAGCCTTACGAGCAGTACTTC
cdr3_aa: CASSTGTEPYEQYF

j_call: TRBJ2-4
v_call: TRBV25-1
d_call: TRBD1
clone_size: many
cdr3_nt: TGTGCCAGCAGTGAATATGGGACAGGGTTGGAAAACATTCAGTACTTC
cdr3_aa: CASSEYGTGLENIQYF

j_call: TRBJ2-1
v_call: TRBV13
d_call: TRBD2
clone_size: few
cdr3_nt: TGTGCCAGCAGCTTCGGCCGGGACTACCAGTCATATGAGCAGTTCTTC
cdr3_aa: CASSFGRDYQSYEQFF

j_call: TRBJ2-1
v_call: TRBV5-6
d_call: NA
clone_size: NA
cdr3_nt: TGTGCCAGCAGCTTCGGATATCTTGCGGGTGTTGAGCAGTTCTTC
cdr3_aa: CASSFGYLAGVEQFF

j_call: TRBJ2-7
v_call: TRBV7-2
d_call: NA
clone_size: NA
cdr3_nt: TGTGCCAGCACCTCTTATTTGCACGAGCAGTACTTC
cdr3_aa: CASTSYLHEQYF

j_call: TRBJ2-7
v_call: TRBV29-1
d_call: TRBD2
clone_size: NA
cdr3_nt: TGCAGCGTGGTGGGACTAGCGGGCTCTGGCTCCTACGAGCAGTACTTC
cdr3_aa: CSVVGLAGSGSYEQYF

j_call: TRBJ2-7
v_call: TRBV4-2
d_call: TRBD2
clone_size: NA
cdr3_nt: TGTGCCAGCAGCCAAGAGTCCGCGGGAGTTGCGTACGAGCAGTACTTC
cdr3_aa: CASSQESAGVAYEQYF

j_call: TRBJ1-2
v_call: TRBV29-1
d_call: NA
clone_size: NA
cdr3_nt: TGCAGCGTTGTGGGAACCTCGACAGCTACTAACTATGGCTACACCTTC
cdr3_aa: CSVVGTSTATNYGYTF

j_call: TRBJ2-5
v_call: TRBV11-3
d_call: TRBD2
clone_size: NA
cdr3_nt: TGTGCCAGCACCCCGGGAGGCAACCAAGAGACCCAGTACTTC
cdr3_aa: CASTPGGNQETQYF

j_call: TRBJ2-1
v_call: TRBV6-4
d_call: NA
clone_size: many
cdr3_nt: TGTGCCAGCAGTGCCGGGGGCGGAGGGAATGAGCAGTTCTTC
cdr3_aa: CASSAGGGGNEQFF

j_call: TRBJ1-3
v_call: TRBV4-2
d_call: NA
clone_size: few
cdr3_nt: TGTGCCAGCAGCCAAGAAGGGGAATACTCTGGAAACACCATATATTTT
cdr3_aa: CASSQEGEYSGNTIYF

j_call: TRBJ2-2
v_call: TRBV27
d_call: TRBD2
clone_size: NA
cdr3_nt: TGTGCCAGCAGTCCTAGGACTAGCGGGGGGGCCACCGGGGAGCTGTTTTTT
cdr3_aa: CASSPRTSGGATGELFF

j_call: TRBJ1-1
v_call: TRBV4-1
d_call: NA
clone_size: many
cdr3_nt: TGCGCCAGCAGCCCCAAAACCGACCACACTGAAGCTTTCTTT
cdr3_aa: CASSPKTDHTEAFF

j_call: TRBJ2-3
v_call: TRBV2
d_call: NA
clone_size: few
cdr3_nt: TGTGCCAGCAGTGAAGAGTCTAGCTTCTCCGCAGATACGCAGTATTTT
cdr3_aa: CASSEESSFSADTQYF

j_call: TRBJ1-4
v_call: TRBV12-3/TRBV12-4
d_call: NA
clone_size: many
cdr3_nt: TGTGCCAGCAGTTCCCCTCAGGGCCATAATGAAAAACTGTTTTTT
cdr3_aa: CASSSPQGHNEKLFF

j_call: TRBJ2-2
v_call: TRBV5-6
d_call: TRBD2
clone_size: few
cdr3_nt: TGTGCCAGCTCCCGGCGGGAGGCCGAGCCCGGGGAGCTGTTTTTT
cdr3_aa: CASSRREAEPGELFF

j_call: TRBJ1-2
v_call: TRBV7-9
d_call: NA
clone_size: few
cdr3_nt: TGTGCCAGCAGGGTGATGGACAGTGGGGATTTTGGCTACACCTTC
cdr3_aa: CASRVMDSGDFGYTF

j_call: TRBJ2-7
v_call: TRBV28
d_call: TRBD2
clone_size: few
cdr3_nt: TGTGCCAGCAGTTCAACCGCGCTAGCGGGGAGTTCCTACGAGCAGTACTTC
cdr3_aa: CASSSTALAGSSYEQYF

j_call: TRBJ2-2
v_call: TRBV3-1
d_call: NA
clone_size: NA
cdr3_nt: TGTGCCAGCAGCCAAGAGATCGGACTGGTCCCGCACACCGGGGAGCTGTTTTTT
cdr3_aa: CASSQEIGLVPHTGELFF

j_call: TRBJ1-5
v_call: TRBV4-1
d_call: NA
clone_size: many
cdr3_nt: TGCGCCAGCAGCCAAGAAACCGTTCCGAATCAGCCCCAGCATTTT
cdr3_aa: CASSQETVPNQPQHF

j_call: TRBJ2-1
v_call: TRBV10-3
d_call: NA
clone_size: few
cdr3_nt: TGTGCCATCAGGACTGGGGGCAATGAGCAGTTCTTC
cdr3_aa: CAIRTGGNEQFF

j_call: TRBJ2-2
v_call: TRBV7-6
d_call: TRBD2
clone_size: NA
cdr3_nt: TGTGCCAGCAGCTTAAGGGACCTGAGACTAGCGGGAGCCGCCGGGGAGCTGTTTTTT
cdr3_aa: CASSLRDLRLAGAAGELFF

j_call: TRBJ1-2
v_call: TRBV11-2
d_call: NA
clone_size: few
cdr3_nt: TGTGCCAGCAGCTTAAAGGTCCCAGGAGCTAACTATGGCTACACCTTC
cdr3_aa: CASSLKVPGANYGYTF

j_call: TRBJ2-7
v_call: TRBV7-9
d_call: NA
clone_size: many
cdr3_nt: TGTGCCAGCAGCTTAGTGAGTACAGTTACCTACGAGCAGTACTTC
cdr3_aa: CASSLVSTVTYEQYF